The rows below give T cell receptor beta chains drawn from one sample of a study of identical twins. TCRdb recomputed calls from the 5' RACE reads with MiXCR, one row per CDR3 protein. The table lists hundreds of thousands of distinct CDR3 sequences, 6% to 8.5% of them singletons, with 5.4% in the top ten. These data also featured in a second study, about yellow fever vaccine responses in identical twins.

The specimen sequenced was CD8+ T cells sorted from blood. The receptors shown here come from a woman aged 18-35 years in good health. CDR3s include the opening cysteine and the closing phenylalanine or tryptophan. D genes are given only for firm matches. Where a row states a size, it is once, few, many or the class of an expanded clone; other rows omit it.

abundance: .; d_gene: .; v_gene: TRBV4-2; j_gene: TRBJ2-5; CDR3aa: CASSQGWTGEETQYF; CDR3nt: TGTGCCAGCAGCCAAGGGTGGACCGGGGAGGAGACCCAGTACTTC
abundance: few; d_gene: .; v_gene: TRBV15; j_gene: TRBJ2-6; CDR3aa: CATCTRGANVLTF; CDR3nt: TGTGCCACTTGCACGCGGGGAGCCAACGTCCTGACTTTC
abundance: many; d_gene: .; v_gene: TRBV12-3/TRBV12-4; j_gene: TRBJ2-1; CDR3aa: CASSSATINEQFF; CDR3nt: TGTGCCAGCAGTTCAGCGACCATAAATGAGCAGTTCTTC
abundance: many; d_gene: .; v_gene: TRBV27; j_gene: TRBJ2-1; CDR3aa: CASSLGRPPHNEQFF; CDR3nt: TGTGCCAGCAGTTTAGGTCGGCCGCCACACAATGAGCAGTTCTTC
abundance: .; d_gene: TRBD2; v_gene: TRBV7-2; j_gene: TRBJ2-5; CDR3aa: CASSFFGGSVETQYF; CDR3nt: TGTGCCAGCAGCTTTTTCGGCGGGAGTGTAGAGACCCAGTACTTC
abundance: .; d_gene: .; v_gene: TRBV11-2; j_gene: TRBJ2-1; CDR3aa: CASSFASTYEQFF; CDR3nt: TGTGCCAGCAGCTTCGCTAGCACGTATGAGCAGTTCTTC
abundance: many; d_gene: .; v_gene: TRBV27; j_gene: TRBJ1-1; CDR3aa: CASSPSATVEAFF; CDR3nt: TGTGCCAGCAGTCCATCGGCGACAGTAGAAGCTTTCTTT
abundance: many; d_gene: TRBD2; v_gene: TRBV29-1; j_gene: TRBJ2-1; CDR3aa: CSVEARGRAGEQFF; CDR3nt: TGCAGCGTTGAAGCCCGCGGGAGGGCCGGGGAGCAGTTCTTC
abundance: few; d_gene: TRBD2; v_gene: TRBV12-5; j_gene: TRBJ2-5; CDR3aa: CASTSGLAGPLDKETQYF; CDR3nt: TGTGCTAGTACTTCGGGACTAGCGGGACCCCTCGATAAAGAGACCCAGTACTTC
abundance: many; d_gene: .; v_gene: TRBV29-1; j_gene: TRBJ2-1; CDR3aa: CSASSGPEQFF; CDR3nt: TGCAGCGCCTCCTCGGGACCAGAGCAGTTCTTC
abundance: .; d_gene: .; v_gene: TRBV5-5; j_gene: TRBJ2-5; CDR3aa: CASSARVQETQYF; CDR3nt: TGTGCCAGCAGCGCCAGGGTCCAAGAGACCCAGTACTTC
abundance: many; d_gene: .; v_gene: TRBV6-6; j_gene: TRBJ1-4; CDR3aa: CASRDRGEKLFF; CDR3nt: TGTGCCAGCAGGGACCGGGGTGAAAAACTGTTTTTT
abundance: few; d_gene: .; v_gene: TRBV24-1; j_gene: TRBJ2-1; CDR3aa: CATSDLMGGSYNEQFF; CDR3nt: TGTGCCACCAGTGACCTGATGGGGGGCTCCTACAATGAGCAGTTCTTC
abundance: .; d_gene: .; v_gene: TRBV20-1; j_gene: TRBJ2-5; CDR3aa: CSARSLAGLPIPQETQYF; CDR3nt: TGCAGTGCTAGGAGTCTCGCGGGTTTGCCCATCCCCCAAGAGACCCAGTACTTC
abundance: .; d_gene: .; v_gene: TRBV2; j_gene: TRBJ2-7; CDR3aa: CASTARDGMSYEQYF; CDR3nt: TGTGCCAGCACAGCGAGAGACGGTATGTCCTACGAGCAGTACTTC
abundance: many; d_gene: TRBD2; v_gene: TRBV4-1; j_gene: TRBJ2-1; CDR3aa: CASSQEVIAGGHDEQFF; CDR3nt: TGCGCCAGCAGCCAAGAGGTAATAGCGGGGGGGCACGATGAGCAGTTCTTC
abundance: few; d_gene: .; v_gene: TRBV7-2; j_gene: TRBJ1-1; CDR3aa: CASPRAGATEAFF; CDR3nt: TGTGCCAGCCCTCGGGCGGGGGCCACTGAAGCTTTCTTT
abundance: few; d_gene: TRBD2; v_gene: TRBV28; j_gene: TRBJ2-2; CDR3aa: CASSHARGLAGYTGELFF; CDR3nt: TGTGCCAGCAGTCACGCAAGGGGACTAGCGGGATACACCGGGGAGCTGTTTTTT
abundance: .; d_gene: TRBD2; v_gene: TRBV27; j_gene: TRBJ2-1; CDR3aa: CASSSPSGGGYNEQFF; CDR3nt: TGTGCCAGCAGCTCACCTAGCGGGGGAGGGTACAATGAGCAGTTCTTC
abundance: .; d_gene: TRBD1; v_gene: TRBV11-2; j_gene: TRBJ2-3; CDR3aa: CASSLARTGETDTQYF; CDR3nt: TGTGCCAGCAGCTTAGCTCGGACAGGGGAAACAGATACGCAGTATTTT
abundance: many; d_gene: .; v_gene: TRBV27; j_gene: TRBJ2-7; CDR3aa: CASSVRDGTYEQYF; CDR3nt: TGTGCCAGCAGTGTCCGGGACGGCACCTACGAGCAGTACTTC
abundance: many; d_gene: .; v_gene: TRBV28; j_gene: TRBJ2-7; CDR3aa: CASSLVDSSYEQYF; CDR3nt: TGTGCCAGCAGTTTGGTGGACAGCTCCTACGAGCAGTACTTC
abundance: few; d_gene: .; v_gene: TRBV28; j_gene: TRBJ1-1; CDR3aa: CASIGVGQLNTEAFF; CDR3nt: TGTGCCAGCATAGGGGTGGGACAACTGAACACTGAAGCTTTCTTT
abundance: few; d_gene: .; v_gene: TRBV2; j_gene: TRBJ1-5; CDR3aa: CASSEMRMGSQPQHF; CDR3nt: TGTGCCAGCAGTGAAATGAGGATGGGGTCTCAGCCCCAGCATTTT
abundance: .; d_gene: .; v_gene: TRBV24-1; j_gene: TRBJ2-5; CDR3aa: CATSDFSSGLETQYF; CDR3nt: TGTGCCACCAGTGATTTTAGCTCCGGGTTAGAGACCCAGTACTTC
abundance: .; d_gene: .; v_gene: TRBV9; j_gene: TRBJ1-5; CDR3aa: CASSVDGSSNQPQHF; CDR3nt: TGTGCCAGCAGCGTGGACGGTTCTAGCAATCAGCCCCAGCATTTT
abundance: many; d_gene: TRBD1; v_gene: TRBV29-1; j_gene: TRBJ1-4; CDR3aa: CSVEDLRDRVNEKLFF; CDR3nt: TGCAGCGTTGAAGATCTTAGGGACAGGGTTAATGAAAAACTGTTTTTT
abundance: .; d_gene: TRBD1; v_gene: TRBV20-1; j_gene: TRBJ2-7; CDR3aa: CSANRDRGLYEQYF; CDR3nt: TGCAGTGCTAACCGGGACAGGGGACTTTACGAGCAGTACTTC